These T cell receptor beta chains were read from a single sample in a study of OX40 agonist ivuxolimab in advanced cancers. The method was immunoSEQ multiplex PCR; TCRdb's version includes in-frame clones alone and lacks a portion of them. The profile shows around 34,000 clones, approximately 80% of them singletons. Sequenced here: CD4+ or CD8+ T cells sorted from blood, sampled in a trial of the OX40 agonist ivuxolimab. Receptor source: an adult with an advanced solid tumor such as melanoma, head and neck, liver or kidney cancer. The CDR3 runs from the conserved cysteine through the conserved F or W. A D gene is named only where the DNA matches it firmly. Clone size appears in some rows only: once, few, many, or a class for an expanded clone.

TRBJ2-1,-,16,TRBD2,TRBV7-2,CASSRTSAGSYNEQFF,TGTGCCAGCAGCCGTACTAGCGCCGGATCCTACAATGAGCAGTTCTTC
TRBJ1-5,-,14,-,TRBV28,CASTLGWGNQPQHF,TGCGCCAGCACCCTAGGGTGGGGGAATCAGCCCCAGCATTTT
TRBJ1-2,-,15,-,TRBV28,CASSSGGGGSYGYTF,TGTGCCAGCAGTAGTGGGGGGGGCGGAAGCTATGGCTACACCTTC
TRBJ2-7,-,12,-,TRBV6-1,CASRVQSFEQYF,TGTGCCAGCAGGGTCCAGTCGTTTGAGCAGTACTTC
TRBJ2-7,-,14,-,TRBV11-2,CASSLTRDFYEQYF,TGTGCCAGCAGCTTAACCCGGGACTTCTACGAGCAGTACTTC
TRBJ2-7,-,15,-,TRBV5-1,CASSPSGTLNNEQYF,TGCGCCAGCAGCCCGTCCGGGACCCTCAACAACGAGCAGTACTTC
TRBJ2-3,few,16,TRBD2,TRBV18,CASSPRGGLVSDTQYF,TGTGCCAGCTCACCACGGGGAGGGCTTGTCTCAGATACGCAGTATTTT
TRBJ1-4,-,18,TRBD1,TRBV28,CASSFTGTERATNEKLFF,TGTGCCAGCAGTTTCACCGGGACAGAGCGTGCAACTAATGAAAAACTGTTTTTT
TRBJ2-1,-,13,-,TRBV28,CASSLGLTGEQFF,TGTGCCAGCAGTTTAGGGCTAACCGGTGAGCAGTTCTTC
TRBJ2-3,-,12,-,TRBV5-1,CASSLDADTQYF,TGCGCCAGCAGCTTGGACGCAGATACGCAGTATTTT
TRBJ2-5,-,12,-,TRBV6-6,CATNRGGETQYF,TGTGCCACCAACAGGGGGGGGGAGACCCAGTACTTC
TRBJ1-4,-,14,-,TRBV30,CAWSVQTVNEKLFF,TGTGCCTGGAGTGTTCAGACAGTTAATGAAAAACTGTTTTTT
TRBJ2-1,-,13,-,TRBV5-4,CASSLAADSKQFF,TGTGCCAGCAGCTTGGCCGCGGACAGTAAGCAGTTCTTC
TRBJ1-3,-,13,-,TRBV28,CASSDTSGNTIYF,TGTGCCAGCAGTGACACCTCTGGAAACACCATATATTTT
TRBJ2-4,-,14,TRBD2,TRBV6-1,CASSGEGPEYIQYF,TGTGCCAGCAGTGGGGAGGGTCCTGAATACATTCAGTACTTC
TRBJ2-5,-,15,-,TRBV25-1,CASSDPPPSQETQYF,TGTGCCAGCAGTGACCCCCCCCCTAGCCAAGAGACCCAGTACTTC
TRBJ2-7,-,12,-,TRBV4-2,CASSLDGYEQYF,TGTGCCAGCAGCTTGGATGGGTACGAGCAGTACTTC
TRBJ2-7,medium-sized,16,TRBD1,TRBV11-2,CASSSLRGQGKNEQYF,TGTGCCAGCAGCTCCCTCCGAGGACAGGGAAAGAACGAGCAGTACTTC
TRBJ2-3,-,14,-,TRBV9,CASTIAGSPDAQYF,TGTGCCAGCACGATCGCTGGGAGTCCAGATGCGCAGTATTTT
TRBJ1-4,-,13,TRBD1,TRBV6-1,CASRDRYGEKLFF,TGTGCCAGCAGGGACAGGTACGGGGAAAAACTGTTTTTT
TRBJ2-5,-,16,-,TRBV30,CAWSSRDTLDQETQYF,TGTGCCTGGAGTTCGCGGGACACCTTGGACCAAGAGACCCAGTACTTC
TRBJ2-7,-,15,TRBD1,TRBV9,CASSGGTGDNYEQYF,TGTGCCAGCAGCGGCGGGACAGGGGATAACTACGAGCAGTACTTC
TRBJ1-2,-,14,-,TRBV5-5,CASSTTSSEYGYTF,TGTGCCAGCAGCACGACATCGTCGGAATATGGCTACACCTTC
TRBJ2-1,few,14,TRBD1,TRBV7-9,CASSQGTVYNEQFF,TGTGCCAGCAGCCAGGGGACAGTATACAATGAGCAGTTCTTC
TRBJ1-1,-,14,-,TRBV7-9,CASSESPWNTEAFF,TGTGCCAGCAGCGAGTCCCCGTGGAACACTGAAGCTTTCTTT
TRBJ2-3,-,13,-,TRBV7-3,CASSQPPTDTQYF,TGTGCCAGCAGCCAGCCACCGACAGATACGCAGTATTTT
TRBJ2-2,-,19,TRBD1,TRBV5-1,CASSSIRDRGRLDTGELFF,TGCGCCAGCAGTTCAATCCGGGACAGGGGGCGGTTAGACACCGGGGAGCTGTTTTTT
TRBJ2-1,few,13,TRBD2,TRBV30,CAWSTRTSGGFFF,TGTGCCTGGAGTACCCGGACTAGCGGGGGGTTTTTCTTC
TRBJ1-1,few,11,-,TRBV5-6,CASSLGSLAFF,TGTGCCAGCAGCTTAGGGAGTTTAGCTTTCTTT
TRBJ2-3,-,15,-,TRBV7-6,CASSLGGASTDTQYF,TGTGCCAGCAGCTTAGGGGGCGCGAGCACAGATACGCAGTATTTT
TRBJ2-7,-,13,-,TRBV28,CASTPGNLYEQYF,TGTGCCAGCACCCCAGGGAATCTCTACGAGCAGTACTTC
TRBJ2-3,-,14,-,TRBV5-1,CASSLQVPTDTQYF,TGCGCCAGCAGCTTACAGGTCCCCACAGATACGCAGTATTTT
TRBJ2-3,-,18,TRBD2,TRBV7-2,CASRFPGLAGGEADTQYF,TGTGCCAGCAGGTTTCCGGGACTAGCGGGAGGGGAAGCAGATACGCAGTATTTT
TRBJ2-7,-,13,TRBD2,TRBV27,CASSRRGAYEQYF,TGTGCCAGCAGTCGACGGGGGGCCTACGAGCAGTACTTC
TRBJ2-3,-,12,-,TRBV18,CASSRERDTQYF,TGTGCCAGCTCACGCGAAAGGGATACGCAGTATTTT
TRBJ1-4,-,14,-,TRBV6-5,CASSYGGTNEKLFF,TGTGCCAGCAGTTACGGGGGGACTAATGAAAAACTGTTTTTT
TRBJ1-2,-,16,TRBD1,TRBV6-6,CASSSGQGKTNYGYTF,TGTGCCAGCAGTTCCGGACAGGGGAAGACTAACTATGGCTACACCTTC
TRBJ2-7,once,12,-,TRBV28,CASSLGQGRQYF,TGTGCCAGCAGTTTAGGGCAGGGACGGCAGTACTTC
TRBJ1-3,-,19,-,TRBV15,CATSRGGGGGQYSGNTIYF,TGTGCCACCAGCAGAGGAGGTGGCGGGGGTCAATACTCTGGAAACACCATATATTTT
TRBJ1-1,-,12,-,TRBV2,CASTIVNTEAFF,TGTGCCAGCACCATAGTGAACACTGAAGCTTTCTTT
TRBJ2-1,-,15,-,TRBV9,CASSVGPEEYNEQFF,TGTGCCAGCAGCGTAGGTCCGGAAGAATACAATGAGCAGTTCTTC
TRBJ2-2,-,16,-,TRBV7-8,CASSPNRKESTGELFF,TGTGCCAGCAGCCCCAACAGGAAAGAGAGCACCGGGGAGCTGTTTTTT
TRBJ2-3,-,14,-,TRBV7-9,CASSSQGGSDTQYF,TGTGCCAGCAGCTCGCAGGGTGGATCAGATACGCAGTATTTT